Below, 29 T cell receptor beta chains from the same sample are listed, as sequenced in a study of T-cell reconstitution after alpha-beta-depleted transplantation in children listed by TCRdb under 2016. Receptor libraries were prepared by PCR. These reads were obtained on an Illumina HiSeq 2500. Molecular barcoding was employed in the preparation of TCR libraries, with unique molecular identifiers being used to normalize TCRbeta repertoire quantification. The public reads were run again by TCRdb, first through fastp at Q25 and then through MiXCR, and only productive beta chains were kept. Entries are consolidated by CDR3 protein sequence, retaining the most common genes and DNA. For this sample there are about 230,000 distinct CDR3 sequences; about 8.8% appear just once. In total, the top ten clones hold about 5.4% of the sample. Specimen: PBMCs from the stem cell graft donor, collected from the stem cell graft. These receptors were taken from a human donor who donated a stem cell graft to a child with SCID.

This clonotype was detected ten times or more. This chain uses TRBV18 with TRBJ2-1; D is perhaps TRBD1 or TRBD2 (7 bases each). V was clipped by 3 bases and J by 3 bases, with 18 bases between them. CDR1 is KGHSH, CDR2 LQKENI, per germline. CDR3 length: 17 residues. CDR3 in DNA: TGTGCCAGCTCACCGTACCCAGGGGGGGCCAGCTACAATGAGCAGTTCTTC. It translates to CASSPYPGGASYNEQFF.

This clonotype was counted at least ten times. The CDR3 DNA follows: TGTGCCAGCAGCTTAGTTGTTAGCGGGGGGCGACCTGAGCAGTTCTTC. Amino acids: CASSLVVSGGRPEQFF. The chain recombines TRBV7-6 with TRBJ2-1; 10 bases fit TRBD2. J lost 9 bases, V lost 1 base, and 9 bases had no gene match. This CDR3 region has 16 residues. Germline CDR1 reads SGHVS; CDR2 reads FNYEAQ. Using reference TRBV7-6 and TRBJ2-1 for the parts outside the CDR3, the full variable domain is GAGVSQSPRYKVTKRGQDVALRCDPISGHVSLYWYRQALGQGPEFLTYFNYEAQQDKSGLPNDRFSAERPEGSISTLTIQRTEQRDSAMYRCASSLVVSGGRPEQFFGPGTRLTVL.

This clonotype came up many times. The chain combines TRBV5-1 with TRBJ1-1; D is uncertain. Trimming took 1 base from V and 4 from J, leaving 14 bases between them. This CDR3 has 15 residues. Germline-derived CDR1 and CDR2 are SGHRS and YFSETQ. CDR3 bases: TGCGCCAGCAGCTTGATGAGGTCCCCATTCACTGAAGCTTTCTTT. It encodes CASSLMRSPFTEAFF.

This clonotype was detected many times. The gene calls are TRBV6-5 and TRBJ2-2; no reliable D call. The V end was cut by 5 bases, the J end by 4 bases, with 5 bases between. CDR3 length: 12 residues. Germline V lookup: CDR1 MNHEY, CDR2 SVGAGI. CDR3 nucleotide sequence: TGTGCCAGCAGTCCGCGCACCGGGGAGCTGTTTTTT. Translated: CASSPRTGELFF.

This clonotype showed up many times. The rearrangement joins TRBV24-1 to TRBJ1-2; no clear D gene. The germline V gene encodes CDR1 KGHDR and CDR2 SFDVKD. V gave up 3 bases and J gave up 6 bases, with 13 bases separating them. The CDR3 covers 14 residues. CDR3 sequence reads: CATSDRTGNHGYTF. CDR3 nucleotide sequence: TGTGCCACCAGTGATCGGACTGGGAACCATGGCTACACCTTC.

To note about this clonotype: One end of the junction does not line up with germline, which may come from a read error. The chain has TRBV20-1 and TRBJ1-2; TRBD1 is a possible D gene (6 bases). CDR3 size: 14 residues. From germline, CDR1 is DFQATT and CDR2 SNEGSKA (reference sequence). Here the CDR3 reads CGAKARGFNYGDTF. In nucleotides, the CDR3 is TGCGGTGCTAAGGCCAGGGGATTTAACTATGGCGACACCTTC.

In its sample, this clonotype was seen many times. The chain uses TRBV6-5 and TRBJ2-1; 8 nucleotides align to TRBD1. CDR3 length equals 16 residues. V dropped 3 bases and J dropped 5; count of bases not matched to a gene: 9. Germline V gene data show CDR1 as MNHEY and CDR2 as SVGAGI. The CDR3 region is CASSYSVWTGNNEQFF. As DNA, the CDR3 is TGTGCCAGCAGTTATTCCGTCTGGACAGGGAACAATGAGCAGTTCTTC.

This clonotype showed up many times. The V gene is TRBV7-9, the J gene TRBJ2-3; either TRBD1 or TRBD2 may supply D (5 bases each). The CDR3 spans 17 residues. Germline V lookup: CDR1 SEHNR, CDR2 FQNEAQ (reference sequence). V lost 1 base and J lost 0, with 14 bases in between. For the CDR3, the DNA is TGTGCCAGCAGCTTAGGGGTGAGGGGATATAGCACAGATACGCAGTATTTT. Translation: CASSLGVRGYSTDTQYF.

The chain links TRBV28 to TRBJ2-3, with 7 nucleotides matching TRBD1. The CDR3 is 15 residues long. Germline loops: CDR1 MDHEN, CDR2 SYDVKM. V trimming: 4 bases; J trimming: 8 bases; junction bases outside the gene matches: 12. CDR3 sequence: CASSSPPPTGPTQYF. CDR3 in DNA: TGTGCCAGCAGTTCTCCCCCCCCGACAGGGCCTACGCAGTATTTT.

This clonotype was picked up many times. The rearrangement links TRBV20-1 to TRBJ1-6; D gene uncertain. V was pared by 1 base and J by 6 bases, with 10 bases between. Germline values: CDR1 DFQATT, CDR2 SNEGSKA (reference sequence). CDR3 length equals 14 residues. The CDR3 DNA reads TGCAGTGCTAGAGGGGGTCCGCCTAATTCACCCCTCCACTTT. Protein: CSARGGPPNSPLHF.

The table lists this clonotype with many counts. In DNA form, the CDR3 reads TGTGCCAGCAGCCAAGACAGGGGTTTCGCCTACGAGCAGTACTTC. Its protein product is CASSQDRGFAYEQYF. The V and J genes are TRBV7-2 and TRBJ2-7, with 8 bases fitting TRBD1. V gave up 5 bases and J gave up 2 bases; unmatched junction bases: 8. The CDR3 runs to 15 residues. The germline V gene has CDR1 SGHTA and CDR2 FQGNSA.

This clonotype was seen at least ten times. The gene calls are TRBV5-1 and TRBJ2-1; 9 bases line up with TRBD2. Per the germline V gene, CDR1 is SGHRS and CDR2 is YFSETQ. J was trimmed by 6 bases and V by 0 bases; bases with no gene match: 1. This CDR3 is built from 14 residues. The CDR3 sequence is CASSLGRGGNEQFF. DNA for the CDR3: TGCGCCAGCAGCTTGGGGCGGGGGGGCAATGAGCAGTTCTTC.

This clonotype was detected a few times. This chain joins TRBV2 and TRBJ2-2; possible D gene TRBD2, 5 bases. Germline values: CDR1 SNHLY, CDR2 FYNNEI. Between the trimmed V and J ends, which lost 6 bases and 5 bases, there was a span of 10 bases. This CDR3 comprises 13 residues. This CDR3 reads CASSSRGTGELFF. CDR3 coding DNA: TGTGCCAGCAGCTCCCGGGGTACCGGGGAGCTGTTTTTT.

This chain connects TRBV3-1 to TRBJ2-5, with 7 nucleotides matching TRBD1. Germline CDR1 reads LGHDT; CDR2 reads YNNKEL (reference sequence). This CDR3 spans 15 amino acids. V shed 10 bases, J shed 2 bases, and the junction held 13 bases outside the gene matches. In DNA form, the CDR3 reads TGTGCCACCTGCCAAGATCAGGGACAGCAAGAGACCCAGTACTTC. It yields the protein CATCQDQGQQETQYF.

This clonotype was picked up many times. The V call is TRBV29-1, the J call TRBJ1-2; a possible D gene is TRBD1 (5 bases). The CDR3 runs 12 residues. Per the germline V gene, CDR1 is SQVTM and CDR2 is ANQGSEA. V was pared by 1 base and J by 6 bases, with 9 bases between. CDR3 sequence reads: CSVEAPGHGYTF. The CDR3 nucleotides read TGCAGCGTTGAAGCCCCAGGGCATGGCTACACCTTC. Full variable domain (remainder filled in from reference TRBV29-1 and TRBJ1-2): SAVISQKPSRDICQRGTSLTIQCQVDSQVTMMFWYRQQPGQSLTLIATANQGSEATYESGFVIDKFPISRPNLTFSTLTVSNMSPEDSSIYLCSVEAPGHGYTFGSGTRLTVV.

Many counts were recorded for this clonotype. This chain joins TRBV5-6 and TRBJ2-1; 10 bases fit TRBD2. Germline CDR1 reads SGHDT; CDR2 reads YYEEEE. V gave up 9 bases and J gave up 9 bases; unmatched junction bases: 6. The CDR3 has 12 residues. This chain's CDR3 is CATRTSGGEQFF. CDR3 nucleotide sequence: TGTGCCACCAGGACTAGCGGCGGTGAGCAGTTCTTC.

This clonotype was counted ten times or more. The J gene is TRBJ1-3, the V gene TRBV24-1, with unresolved D. Germline V gene data show CDR1 as KGHDR and CDR2 as SFDVKD. V gave up 8 bases and J gave up 0 bases, with 13 bases separating them. CDR3 length: 15 residues. CDR3 coding DNA: TGTGCCACCATGACCCCGGGGAGCTCTGGAAACACCATATATTTT. It encodes CATMTPGSSGNTIYF.

This clonotype was counted between two and nine times. V and J are TRBV7-9 and TRBJ2-2; 8 nucleotides align to TRBD1. CDR1 and CDR2 (germline): SEHNR, FQNEAQ (reference sequence). CDR3 length: 15 residues. Germline trimming cut 5 bases from V and 1 base from J; bases unmatched to any gene: 3. The CDR3 DNA is TGTGCCAGCAGCCGAGGACAGGGGAACACCGGGGAGCTGTTTTTT. It yields the protein CASSRGQGNTGELFF.

This clonotype was picked up many times. CDR3 coding DNA: TGTGCCAGCAGCTTATTTGAGGGGAACAATCAGCCCCAGCATTTT. This codes for CASSLFEGNNQPQHF. The chain recombines TRBV7-9 with TRBJ1-5; D possibly corresponds to TRBD1 (5 bases). Germline V gives CDR1 SEHNR, CDR2 FQNEAQ (reference sequence). Trimming took off 2 bases at V and 3 bases at J, with 11 bases between the two ends. The CDR3 runs to 15 residues.

At least ten counts were recorded for this clonotype. The gene calls are TRBV5-1 and TRBJ2-5; unclear D gene. Trimming cost V 2 bases and J 5 bases, with 16 bases left between them. Germline CDR1 and CDR2: SGHRS and YFSETQ. The CDR3 is 15 amino acids. DNA of the CDR3: TGCGCCAGCAGCTTATACCGAAGGATTCAGGAGACCCAGTACTTC. Residues: CASSLYRRIQETQYF.

This clonotype was seen repeatedly, ten times or more. The chain links TRBV5-6 to TRBJ1-1, with 9 bases aligning to TRBD1. Losses at the gene ends were 3 bases for V and 6 bases for J; bases not matched to a gene: 9. The CDR3 loop spans 15 amino acids. Germline CDR1 SGHDT, CDR2 YYEEEE. The CDR3 DNA reads TGTGCCAGCAGCTCGCCGGGACAGGGTTACGCTGAAGCTTTCTTT. This sequence encodes CASSSPGQGYAEAFF.

This clonotype was observed at least ten times. The chain links TRBV29-1 to TRBJ2-5, with 9 bases that match TRBD1. The V and J ends lost 3 bases and 2 bases, in that order; junction bases with no gene match: 10. CDR3 length: 16 residues. CDR1 is SQVTM, CDR2 ANQGSEA, per germline. The CDR3 is CSVELSVTGGQETQYF. CDR3 sequence (DNA): TGCAGCGTTGAGTTATCCGTGACAGGGGGACAAGAGACCCAGTACTTC.

The sample holds many counts of this clonotype. V and J are TRBV2 and TRBJ2-2; maybe TRBD1 (6 bases). Germline-derived CDR1 and CDR2 are SNHLY and FYNNEI. V was clipped by 6 bases and J by 5 bases, with 13 bases between them. The CDR3 length is 14 residues. CDR3 loop: CASRSSTGTGELFF. The CDR3 DNA reads as TGTGCCAGCAGATCTTCCACAGGGACCGGGGAGCTGTTTTTT.

V is TRBV20-1 and J is TRBJ1-2; tentative D call: TRBD1 (6 bases). This CDR3 is 14 amino acids long. The V end was cut by 1 base, the J end by 7 bases, with 16 bases between. Germline loops: CDR1 DFQATT, CDR2 SNEGSKA (reference sequence). The chain's CDR3 is CSARVAGAQFGYTF. In DNA form, the CDR3 reads TGCAGTGCTAGAGTGGCGGGGGCTCAGTTTGGCTACACCTTC.

This clonotype was counted ten times or more. V is TRBV5-6 and J is TRBJ2-7, with D tentatively TRBD1 or TRBD2 (5 bases each). The CDR3 runs to 15 residues. The V gene lost 4 bases and the J gene lost 2 bases, with 16 bases spanning the gap. Germline CDR1 is SGHDT and CDR2 is YYEEEE. CDR3 nucleotide sequence: TGTGCCAGCAGCCCAGGGAGCGCCTACCCCTACGAGCAGTACTTC. As protein: CASSPGSAYPYEQYF.

This clonotype was recorded at least ten times. V and J are TRBV6-2 or TRBV6-3 and TRBJ2-3; 8 positions match TRBD2. This CDR3 has 20 residues. The trim removed 2 bases at V and 1 base at J, leaving 17 bases unmatched. Germline V lookup: CDR1 MNHEY, CDR2 SVGEGT. For the CDR3, the DNA is TGTGCCAGCAGTTACCCTCCGGGTTCGGGGGGGCGGTTCGGCACAGATACGCAGTATTTT. Translating it yields CASSYPPGSGGRFGTDTQYF.

The chain recombines TRBV7-3 with TRBJ2-1; 13 bases fit TRBD2. Germline loops: CDR1 SGHTA, CDR2 FQGTGA. V lost 5 bases, J lost 10 bases, and 8 bases stayed unmatched. The CDR3 runs to 15 residues. CDR3 loop: CASSATSGGAGEQFF. CDR3 bases: TGTGCCAGCAGCGCCACTAGCGGGGGGGCCGGAGAGCAGTTCTTC.

This clonotype was counted many times. J is TRBJ2-1 and V is TRBV5-1; 12 bases match TRBD2. The CDR3 consists of 16 residues. Germline CDR1 SGHRS, CDR2 YFSETQ. Trimming removed 3 bases from V and 6 bases from J; junction bases left unmatched: 7. CDR3 sequence (DNA): TGCGCCAGCAGCTCCCTTCCTAGCGGGGGGGTCAATGAGCAGTTCTTC. It yields the protein CASSSLPSGGVNEQFF.

The table lists this clonotype with many counts. This chain's CDR3 is CASSSSYHPSGSSTDTQYF. CDR3 bases: TGTGCCAGCTCATCGTCGTATCATCCAAGCGGGAGTAGCACAGATACGCAGTATTTT. The chain is built from TRBV18 and TRBJ2-3, with TRBD2 matching 8 bases. CDR1 KGHSH and CDR2 LQKENI come from the germline V gene. The junction had 16 bases not matched to a gene; V was cut back by 5 bases and J by 0 bases. There are 19 residues in the CDR3.